Listed here are 3 T cell receptor beta chains from one sample, sequenced in a study of OX40 agonist ivuxolimab in advanced cancers. This table comes from immunoSEQ multiplex PCR, and its TCRdb copy is limited to in-frame clones, with some not included. The sample shows roughly 70,000 clones, roughly 80% of them seen only once. This specimen consisted of CD4+ or CD8+ T cells sorted from blood, obtained in a trial of the OX40 agonist ivuxolimab. These receptors were obtained from an adult with an advanced solid tumor such as melanoma, head and neck, liver or kidney cancer.

The J gene is TRBJ2-3, the V gene TRBV9; tentatively, D is TRBD2 (7 bases). V shed 4 bases and J shed 2 bases, with 14 bases lying between them. Looked up from germline, CDR1 is SGDLS and CDR2 is YYNGEE. This CDR3 has 15 amino acids. CDR3 bases: TGTGCCAGCAGCCTTGGGGGGGCCCCCACAGATACGCAGTATTTT. Translated, it gives CASSLGGAPTDTQYF.

V and J are TRBV4-2 and TRBJ1-4, with TRBD1 identical over 8 bases. The CDR3 totals 14 residues. Germline assignment: CDR1 LGHNA and CDR2 YNFKEQ. The J segment lost 7 bases and the V segment lost 1 base, leaving 2 bases of the junction unmatched. The CDR3 reads CASSQGTGSEKLFF. CDR3 bases: TGTGCCAGCAGCCAAGGGACAGGGAGTGAAAAACTGTTTTTT.

This chain connects TRBV10-2 to TRBJ1-1; D not certain. Trimming shortened V by 8 bases and J by 1 base, and 11 bases separated the two germline ends. The CDR3 length is 13 residues. Looked up from germline, CDR1 is WSHSY and CDR2 is SAAADI. CDR3 sequence: CASRGSRNTEAFF. The CDR3, as DNA: TGCGCCAGCCGGGGATCCCGGAACACTGAAGCTTTCTTT.